Each of the 9 T cell receptor beta chains below was sequenced from the same sample in a study of cytomegalovirus exposure and HLA in healthy donors. The PCR had 60 Vbeta and 13 Jbeta primers. TCRdb's copy holds only in-frame clones and misses some; the assay was immunoSEQ multiplex PCR. The data contain 200,000 or so clones, roughly 80% of them seen just once; the ten biggest clones take up 5% to 6%. Sequencing was done on a sample of PBMCs. The receptors derive from a woman aged 30 to 39 in good health and CMV-seropositive.

The V call is TRBV7-8, the J call TRBJ2-3; tentatively, D is TRBD2 (7 bases). This CDR3 comprises 16 residues. Germline CDR1 is SGHVS and CDR2 is FQNEAQ. Trimming cost V 2 bases and J 2 bases, with 14 bases left between them. CDR3 amino acids: CASSLRGGQLTDTQYF. CDR3 sequence (DNA): TGTGCCAGCAGCTTAAGGGGGGGGCAGCTCACAGATACGCAGTATTTT.

The V and J genes are TRBV7-9 and TRBJ1-6, with 7 bases aligning to TRBD1. This CDR3 region has 16 residues. The V segment lost 3 bases and the J segment 0 bases; nucleotides outside the gene matches: 2. Germline assignment: CDR1 SEHNR and CDR2 FQNEAQ (reference sequence). Here the CDR3 reads CASSLGDSSYNSPLHF. CDR3 sequence (DNA): TGTGCCAGCAGCTTGGGGGACAGCTCCTATAATTCACCCCTCCACTTT.

As to this clone: Distinct nucleotide sequences in the sample also encode this CDR3. The J gene is TRBJ2-7, the V gene TRBV5-1, with 8 bases fitting TRBD1. Germline V gene sequence: CDR1 SGHRS, CDR2 YFSETQ. V shed 4 bases, J shed 5 bases, and the junction held 8 bases outside the gene matches. This CDR3 region has 14 residues. Written as DNA, the CDR3 is TGCGCCAGCAGCCCTGGACAGGGTAGAGACGAGCAGTACTTC. It specifies CASSPGQGRDEQYF. Variable domain in full (rest from reference TRBV5-1 and TRBJ2-7): KAGVTQTPRYLIKTRGQQVTLSCSPISGHRSVSWYQQTPGQGLQFLFEYFSETQRNKGNFPGRFSGRQFSNSRSEMNVSTLELGDSALYLCASSPGQGRDEQYFGPGTRLTVT.

This chain joins TRBV25-1 and TRBJ1-6; 8 bases are shared with TRBD1. In germline, CDR1 is MGHDK, CDR2 SYGVNS. After removal of 6 bases from V and 10 bases from J, the junction contained 5 bases not matched to a gene. The CDR3 is 13 amino acids. The CDR3 protein is CASRDRVESPLHF. DNA for the CDR3: TGTGCCAGCAGGGACAGGGTTGAATCACCCCTCCACTTT.

This chain connects TRBV5-6 to TRBJ2-7; weak D call: TRBD2 (5 bases). The CDR3 sequence is 14 residues long. The V end lost 0 bases, the J end lost 2 bases, and 9 bases lay between the germline ends. Germline CDR1 reads SGHDT; CDR2 reads YYEEEE. The CDR3 nucleotides read TGTGCCAGCAGCTTGGCCGGGGTACCCTACGAGCAGTACTTC. Its protein product is CASSLAGVPYEQYF. The full variable domain, completed using reference TRBV5-6 and TRBJ2-7, is DAGVTQSPTHLIKTRGQQVTLRCSPKSGHDTVSWYQQALGQGPQFIFQYYEEEERQRGNFPDRFSGHQFPNYSSELNVNALLLGDSALYLCASSLAGVPYEQYFGPGTRLTVT.

This clone was recorded a few times. The chain employs TRBV7-8 and TRBJ1-2; D not resolved. The ends were cut back, 1 base at V and 8 bases at J, with 11 bases in the middle. Germline CDR1 and CDR2: SGHVS and FQNEAQ. The CDR3 consists of 13 residues. The CDR3 sequence: CASSLETLEGYTF. The DNA for the CDR3 is TGTGCCAGCAGCTTAGAAACTTTAGAGGGCTACACCTTC.

This clone was detected once. V is TRBV10-1 and J is TRBJ2-1; 9 bases fit TRBD2. The length of the CDR3 is 15 residues. From germline, CDR1 is WNHNN and CDR2 SYGVQD (reference sequence). Losses at the gene ends were 3 bases for V and 8 bases for J; bases not matched to a gene: 8. The CDR3, as DNA: TGCGCCAGCAGTGATTCGAGCGGGGGGCGGGATGAGCAGTTCTTC. Amino acids: CASSDSSGGRDEQFF.

The chain joins TRBV5-8 to TRBJ2-2; TRBD2 matches at 7 bases. This CDR3 contains 15 residues. The V gene end was trimmed by 5 bases and the J gene end by 5 bases; junction bases not matched to a gene: 9. Germline lookup yields CDR1 SGHTS and CDR2 YDEGEE. The CDR3 coding sequence is TGTGCCAGCAGTATAAGGCGGGGGAGGACCGGGGAGCTGTTTTTT. Its protein is CASSIRRGRTGELFF.

V gene TRBV4-1 combines with J gene TRBJ1-1, with D perhaps TRBD1 (6 bases). This CDR3 has 13 residues. V was pared by 5 bases and J by 7 bases, with 14 bases between. Germline CDR1 MGHRA, CDR2 YSYEKL. The CDR3 bases are TGCGCCAGCAGCGATACAGGGCCCCTTGAAGCTTTCTTT. It encodes CASSDTGPLEAFF.